Described below is a single T cell receptor beta chain sequence and its context. Germline V gene lookup returns CDR1 SGDLS and CDR2 YYNGEE. Trimming shortened V by 4 bases and J by 0 bases, and 8 bases separated the two germline ends. This CDR3 is 14 amino acids long. This record belongs to a study of blood T cell repertoires in COVID-19. Study overall: Samples representing acute and convalescent COVID-19 were sourced from the United States, Italy and Spain. The cDNA or gDNA used as material had been derived from T cells, B-cell-depleted T cells, or PBMCs.

Per the original methods: Quantification of nucleated cells was approximated via reference gene primer amplification. The table came from immunoSEQ multiplex PCR; TCRdb's copy has only in-frame clones and leaves some out. V, J and clone size reflect that table, while D and trimming were determined from the DNA. The sample includes approximately 230,000 clones, around 83% seen only once; the top ten take around 8.9%. The sequencing input was peripheral blood. The source is a man aged 80 or over with acute or convalescent COVID-19. The rearrangement uses TRBV9 and TRBJ1-3, with D possibly matching TRBD1 (6 bases). CDR3: CASSFRGSGNTIYF. CDR3 in DNA: TGTGCCAGCAGCTTCAGGGGCTCTGGAAACACCATATATTTT.